This T cell receptor beta chain stems from a study of T cells in Graves' hyperthyroidism and ophthalmopathy. Overall study findings and caveats: Most thyroid-expanded clonotypes above 0.001 were also found in blood.

TCR beta CDR3 regions were amplified from RNA transcripts. The HTBI primer set served for first-round RT-PCR of the TCR CDR3. TCRdb recomputed calls from the multiplex PCR reads with MiXCR, one row per CDR3 protein. The sample lists a few hundred thousand distinct CDR3 sequences, 20% to 25% occurring once. This clonotype was recorded many times. Its antigen remains unknown. Absence of ophthalmopathy progression within 18 months defined stable Graves' hyperthyroidism. Disease duration under 2 months; hyperthyroidism patients were aged 18 to 65. Diagnosis relied on clinical symptoms, serum thyroxine and TRAb, thyroid ultrasound and orbital computed tomography. This TCR derives from a man in his fifties or sixties with Graves' hyperthyroidism. The material sequenced was blood.

CDR3 in DNA: TGTGCCAGCAGCCAAGAAGGACTAGCGGGAGCTGAGGGGACCCAGTACTTC. It specifies CASSQEGLAGAEGTQYF. The gene calls are TRBV3-1 and TRBJ2-5, with TRBD2 matching over 13 bases. Germline V gives CDR1 LGHDT, CDR2 YNNKEL (reference sequence). Losses at the gene ends were 0 bases for V and 7 bases for J; bases not matched to a gene: 8. The CDR3 loop spans 17 amino acids.